The clone carrying this T cell receptor beta chain was observed a few times. Antigen unknown. This entry comes from a study of T-cell memory formation after mild COVID-19. Study background: The two donors had largely donor-specific TCR clusters. General observations from the study: Mainly CM and EM harbored the contracting CD4+ clones; mainly EMRA harbored the CD8+ ones.

The germline V gene encodes CDR1 SGHTA and CDR2 FQGNSA. This CDR3 spans 12 amino acids. V was trimmed by 3 bases and J by 3 bases, leaving 6 bases between them. Via MiXCR, TCRdb re-called the 5' RACE reads, giving one row per CDR3 protein. The sample has some 110,000 distinct CDR3 sequences, over 15% seen once; the top ten hold 28%. The chain recombines TRBV7-2 with TRBJ2-7; tentatively, D is TRBD1 (5 bases). The material sequenced was PBMCs or a T cell subset sorted from them (not recorded which). The receptor's source is an adult woman who had mild COVID-19 (a few samples of this study predate the infection). Cell type and time point are not known. Here the CDR3 reads CASSLQGYEQYF. The CDR3 bases are TGTGCCAGCAGCTTGCAGGGCTACGAGCAGTACTTC.